Below are 15 T cell receptor beta chains sequenced from a single sample in a study of OX40 agonist ivuxolimab in advanced cancers. Assay: immunoSEQ multiplex PCR; the TCRdb copy retains only in-frame clones and omits some. Among some 38,000 clones listed, more than 85% were seen once. Specimen: CD4+ or CD8+ T cells sorted from blood, collected in a trial of the OX40 agonist ivuxolimab. The receptors here all came from an adult with an advanced solid tumor such as melanoma, head and neck, liver or kidney cancer.

J is TRBJ2-7 and V is TRBV20-1, with D unresolved. V lost 1 base and J 3 bases, leaving 4 bases between the germline ends. Germline V CDR1 and CDR2: DFQATT, SNEGSKA (reference sequence). The CDR3 extends over 11 amino acids. CDR3 nucleotide sequence: TGCAGTGCTAGAGGCCTCTACGAGCAGTACTTC. Its translation: CSARGLYEQYF.

Details on this clone: The conserved phenylalanine or tryptophan is not found at the CDR3 terminus, so this likely reflects a read error. The J gene is TRBJ1-6, the V gene TRBV6-1, with 7 positions matching TRBD1. There are 15 residues in the CDR3. Germline CDR1 is MNHNS and CDR2 is SASEGT. With 1 base clipped from V and 10 bases from J, the junction kept 7 bases outside the gene matches. CDR3 bases: TGTGCCAGCAGTGAAGAGTACAGGGGCTGGTCACCCCTCCACCTT. This codes for CASSEEYRGWSPLHL.

The CDR3 DNA follows: TGTGCCAGCAGAAGGGACGGATTCTCTGGAAACACCATATATTTT. It yields the protein CASRRDGFSGNTIYF. The chain links TRBV6-1 to TRBJ1-3, with D perhaps matching TRBD1 (5 bases). Germline V lookup: CDR1 MNHNS, CDR2 SASEGT. CDR3 length: 15 residues. The germline V and J ends were trimmed by 6 bases and 0 bases, with 12 bases remaining between them.

The chain carries TRBV10-3 and TRBJ2-3, with D possibly TRBD1 on 6 matching bases. Germline V gene sequence: CDR1 ENHRY, CDR2 SYGVKD. The CDR3 contains 11 residues. Trimming removed 3 bases at V and 8 bases at J, with 6 bases between. The CDR3, as DNA: TGTGCCATCAGTGAAGGGGGTACGCAGTATTTT. Residues: CAISEGGTQYF.

The rearrangement joins TRBV5-1 to TRBJ1-2; D gene uncertain. The V and J ends lost 0 bases and 7 bases respectively, with 10 bases between them. This CDR3 has 13 residues. From germline, CDR1 is SGHRS and CDR2 YFSETQ. This CDR3 is CASSLVGLSGYTF. DNA of the CDR3: TGCGCCAGCAGCTTGGTTGGGTTGAGTGGCTACACCTTC. The full variable domain, with the rest looked up from reference TRBV5-1 and TRBJ1-2, is KAGVTQTPRYLIKTRGQQVTLSCSPISGHRSVSWYQQTPGQGLQFLFEYFSETQRNKGNFPGRFSGRQFSNSRSEMNVSTLELGDSALYLCASSLVGLSGYTFGSGTRLTVV.

The chain combines TRBV7-2 with TRBJ2-5, with D unclear. Trimming removed 1 base at V and 1 base at J, with 7 bases between. This CDR3 has 14 residues. The germline V gene encodes CDR1 SGHTA and CDR2 FQGNSA. CDR3: CASSLGAAQETQYF. The CDR3 DNA reads as TGTGCCAGCAGCTTAGGGGCAGCCCAAGAGACCCAGTACTTC.

This clone has just one count. This chain uses TRBV15 with TRBJ2-3; 8 nucleotides align to TRBD1. From germline, CDR1 is LNHNV and CDR2 YYDKDF (reference sequence). The CDR3 runs 15 residues. Trimming removed 2 bases from V and 3 bases from J; junction bases left unmatched: 4. DNA for the CDR3: TGTGCCACCAGCAGACCAGGACAGGGAACAGATACGCAGTATTTT. Encoded protein: CATSRPGQGTDTQYF.

The chain uses TRBV9 and TRBJ1-4; D might be TRBD1 (5 bases). Trimming removed 0 bases from V and 8 bases from J, with 17 bases in between. Germline V gives CDR1 SGDLS, CDR2 YYNGEE. This CDR3 region has 16 residues. In nucleotides, the CDR3 is TGTGCCAGCAGCGTAGGGCTGGGGGGGAGAAGAGAAAAACTGTTTTTT. Encoded protein: CASSVGLGGRREKLFF.

The chain couples TRBV5-1 to TRBJ2-3; no definite D call. CDR1 and CDR2 from the germline V gene are SGHRS and YFSETQ. CDR3 length: 16 residues. Deletions cut 3 bases from V and 0 bases from J, with 14 bases between. The CDR3 here is CASSSTGRVSTDTQYF. Written as DNA, the CDR3 is TGCGCCAGCAGCTCCACTGGAAGGGTCAGCACAGATACGCAGTATTTT.

This clone was found a few times. CDR3 in amino acids: CASSISKQPQHF. The CDR3 DNA is TGTGCCAGTAGTATAAGTAAACAGCCCCAGCATTTT. V is TRBV19 and J is TRBJ1-5; no clear D gene. The CDR3 is 12 residues long. The V end was cut by 2 bases, the J end by 7 bases, with 6 bases between. Germline V gene data show CDR1 as LNHDA and CDR2 as SQIVND (reference sequence).

The chain recombines TRBV14 with TRBJ1-6, with D possibly matching TRBD1 (5 bases). V was shortened by 4 bases and J by 0 bases, with 16 bases between the two germline ends. Germline CDR1 SGHDN, CDR2 FVKESK. This CDR3 spans 18 amino acids. The CDR3 coding sequence is TGTGCCAGCAGCCTATTCGGGGGGGGGAGCTCCTATAATTCACCCCTCCACTTT. Translated, it gives CASSLFGGGSSYNSPLHF.

The chain is built from TRBV11-2 and TRBJ2-2; 11 nucleotides align to TRBD1. From germline, CDR1 is SGHAT and CDR2 FQNNGV. The CDR3 consists of 14 residues. Trimming at V came to 8 bases and at J to 3 bases, leaving 2 bases not matched to a gene. This CDR3 is CASWGQGDTGELFF. The CDR3 DNA follows: TGTGCCAGCTGGGGACAGGGGGACACCGGGGAGCTGTTTTTT.

The chain is built from TRBV9 and TRBJ2-3; D is unresolved. With 0 bases removed from V and 4 bases from J, the gap between germline ends came to 12 bases. Per the germline V gene, CDR1 is SGDLS and CDR2 is YYNGEE. The CDR3 covers 15 residues. CDR3 DNA: TGTGCCAGCAGCGTAGCTTCCCTAGTCGCAGATACGCAGTATTTT. Its translation is CASSVASLVADTQYF. Using reference TRBV9 and TRBJ2-3 for the parts outside the CDR3, the full variable domain is DSGVTQTPKHLITATGQRVTLRCSPRSGDLSVYWYQQSLDQGLQFLIQYYNGEERAKGNILERFSAQQFPDLHSELNLSSLELGDSALYFCASSVASLVADTQYFGPGTRLTVL.

V and J are TRBV7-3 and TRBJ2-7; 7 bases map to TRBD1. The CDR3 has 13 residues. CDR1 and CDR2 (germline): SGHTA, FQGTGA. V gave up 5 bases and J gave up 3 bases; unmatched junction bases: 4. In DNA, the CDR3 is TGTGCCAGCAGCCTGGGACAGAACTACGAGCAGTACTTC. Encoded protein: CASSLGQNYEQYF.

V and J are TRBV5-6 and TRBJ1-1; 10 nucleotides agree with TRBD1. The V and J ends lost 4 bases and 3 bases, in that order; junction bases with no gene match: 3. This CDR3 is built from 14 residues. Germline CDR1 is SGHDT and CDR2 is YYEEEE. CDR3 sequence: CASSRQGADTEAFF. CDR3 nucleotides: TGTGCCAGCAGCCGACAGGGGGCTGACACTGAAGCTTTCTTT.